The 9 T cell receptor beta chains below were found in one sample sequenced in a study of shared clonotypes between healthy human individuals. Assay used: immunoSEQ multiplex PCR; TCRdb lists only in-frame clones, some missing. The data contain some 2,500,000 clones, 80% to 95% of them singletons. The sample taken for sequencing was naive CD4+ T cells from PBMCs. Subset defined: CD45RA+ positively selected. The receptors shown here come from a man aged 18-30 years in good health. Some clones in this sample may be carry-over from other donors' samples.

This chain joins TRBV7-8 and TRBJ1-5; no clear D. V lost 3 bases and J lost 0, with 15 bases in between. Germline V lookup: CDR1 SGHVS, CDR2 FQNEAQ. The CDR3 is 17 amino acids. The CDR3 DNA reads TGTGCCAGCAGCTTTGCTCAGATCGGTAGTAGCAATCAGCCCCAGCATTTT. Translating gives CASSFAQIGSSNQPQHF.

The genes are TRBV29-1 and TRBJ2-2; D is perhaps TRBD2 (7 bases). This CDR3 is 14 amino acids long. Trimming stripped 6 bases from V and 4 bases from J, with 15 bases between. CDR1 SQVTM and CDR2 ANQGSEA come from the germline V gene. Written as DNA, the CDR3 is TGCAGCGTCAAGGGGGGGGCTACCACCGGGGAGCTGTTTTTT. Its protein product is CSVKGGATTGELFF.

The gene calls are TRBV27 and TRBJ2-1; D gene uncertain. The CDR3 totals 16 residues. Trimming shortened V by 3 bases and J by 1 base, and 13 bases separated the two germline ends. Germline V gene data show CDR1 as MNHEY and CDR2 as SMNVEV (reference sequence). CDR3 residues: CASSLLAKLSYNEQFF. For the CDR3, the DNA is TGTGCCAGCAGTTTGCTGGCGAAACTATCCTACAATGAGCAGTTCTTC.

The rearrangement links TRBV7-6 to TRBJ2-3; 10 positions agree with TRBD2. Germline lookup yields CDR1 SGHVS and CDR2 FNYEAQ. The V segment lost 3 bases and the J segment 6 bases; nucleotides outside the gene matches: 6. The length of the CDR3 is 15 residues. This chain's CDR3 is CASSFSSGSRDTQYF. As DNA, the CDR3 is TGTGCCAGCAGCTTTTCTAGCGGGAGTAGGGATACGCAGTATTTT. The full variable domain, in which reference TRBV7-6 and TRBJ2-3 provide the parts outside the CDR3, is GAGVSQSPRYKVTKRGQDVALRCDPISGHVSLYWYRQALGQGPEFLTYFNYEAQQDKSGLPNDRFSAERPEGSISTLTIQRTEQRDSAMYRCASSFSSGSRDTQYFGPGTRLTVL.

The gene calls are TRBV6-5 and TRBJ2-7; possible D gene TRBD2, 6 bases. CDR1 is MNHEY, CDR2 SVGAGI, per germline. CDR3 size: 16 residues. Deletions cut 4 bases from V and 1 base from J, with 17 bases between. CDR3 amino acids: CASSWRDALGSYEQYF. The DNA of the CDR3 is TGTGCCAGCAGTTGGAGGGACGCCCTCGGTTCCTACGAGCAGTACTTC.

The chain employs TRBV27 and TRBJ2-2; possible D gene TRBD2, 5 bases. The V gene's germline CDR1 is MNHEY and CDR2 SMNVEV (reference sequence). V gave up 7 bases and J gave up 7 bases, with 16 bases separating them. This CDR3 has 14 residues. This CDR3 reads CASIAGLAGGELFF. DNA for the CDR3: TGTGCCAGCATCGCTGGGCTAGCTGGCGGGGAGCTGTTTTTT.

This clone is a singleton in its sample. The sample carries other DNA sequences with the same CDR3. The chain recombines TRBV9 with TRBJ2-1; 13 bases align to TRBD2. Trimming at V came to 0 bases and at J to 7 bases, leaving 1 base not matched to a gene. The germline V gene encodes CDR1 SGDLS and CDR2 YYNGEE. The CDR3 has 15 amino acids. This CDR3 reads CASSVELAGGNEQFF. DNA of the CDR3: TGTGCCAGCAGCGTAGAACTAGCGGGAGGGAATGAGCAGTTCTTC. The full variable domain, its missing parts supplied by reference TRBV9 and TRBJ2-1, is DSGVTQTPKHLITATGQRVTLRCSPRSGDLSVYWYQQSLDQGLQFLIQYYNGEERAKGNILERFSAQQFPDLHSELNLSSLELGDSALYFCASSVELAGGNEQFFGPGTRLTVL.

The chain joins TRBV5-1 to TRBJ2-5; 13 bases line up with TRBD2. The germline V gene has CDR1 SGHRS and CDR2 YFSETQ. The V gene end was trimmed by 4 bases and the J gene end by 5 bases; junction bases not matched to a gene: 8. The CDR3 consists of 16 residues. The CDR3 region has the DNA TGCGCCAGCAGCGGGATACTAGCGGGAGGGCGCGAGACCCAGTACTTC. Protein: CASSGILAGGRETQYF.

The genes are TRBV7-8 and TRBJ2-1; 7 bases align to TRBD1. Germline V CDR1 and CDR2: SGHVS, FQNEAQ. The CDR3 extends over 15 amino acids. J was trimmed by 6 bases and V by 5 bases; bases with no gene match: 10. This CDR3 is CASSEITGVVNEQFF. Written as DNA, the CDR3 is TGTGCCAGCAGCGAAATTACAGGGGTCGTCAATGAGCAGTTCTTC.